The present T cell receptor beta chain was sequenced within a study of CD8+ T cells in alopecia areata. Whole-study results and caveats: Resident alphabeta T-cell populations of normal skin are likewise subject to sequencing in scalp samples.

cDNA serving as the sequencing template came from extracted, reverse transcribed RNA. TCRdb's table, derived via immunoSEQ multiplex PCR, lists solely in-frame clones and lacks some. The table lists some 100,000 clones, under 40% of them singletons, with approximately 3% in the top ten. Specimens obtained from alopecia areata patients comprised lesional scalp punch biopsies and peripheral blood. Separation by sorting yielded CD4+ and CD8+ T cells from PBMCs. In the case of this clone: The antigen is not known.

The sequence came from a human donor with alopecia areata. The source material was CD4+ T cells sorted from blood.

This CDR3 reads CAWRAGRYGYTF. CDR3 coding DNA: TGTGCCTGGAGAGCAGGGAGGTATGGCTACACCTTC. The V gene is TRBV30, the J gene TRBJ1-2; TRBD1 is a possible D gene (5 bases). The CDR3 has 12 residues. V was cut by 3 bases and J by 5 bases, with 10 bases left in between. Germline CDR1 and CDR2: GTSNPN and SVGIG (reference sequence).